Presented here are 18 T cell receptor beta chains from one specimen sequenced in a study of T cell responses to AZD1222 COVID-19 vaccine. Profiling relied on immunoSEQ multiplex PCR, and the TCRdb table lists in-frame clones only, not all of them. The table lists fewer than 110,000 clones, around 91% of them singletons. The material sequenced was peripheral blood, taken on day 0 of AZD1222 vaccination. The receptors shown here come from an adult in good health.

The V and J genes are TRBV9 and TRBJ1-4, with TRBD1 identical over 7 bases. The trim removed 3 bases at V and 5 bases at J, leaving 10 bases unmatched. The V gene's germline CDR1 is SGDLS and CDR2 YYNGEE. CDR3 length: 16 amino acids. This chain's CDR3 is CASSDRPGGLNEKLFF. The DNA for the CDR3 is TGTGCCAGCAGCGACAGACCAGGGGGACTGAATGAAAAACTGTTTTTT.

The chain employs TRBV5-6 and TRBJ1-2, with 9 bases identical to TRBD1. CDR1 and CDR2 from the germline V gene are SGHDT and YYEEEE. The CDR3 length is 15 residues. V dropped 5 bases and J dropped 4; count of bases not matched to a gene: 9. In nucleotides, the CDR3 is TGTGCCAGCAGTTTTGGGACAGGGTGGGGCTATGGCTACACCTTC. Residues: CASSFGTGWGYGYTF.

The chain combines TRBV5-4 with TRBJ1-4; perhaps TRBD1 as D (5 bases). CDR3 length: 16 amino acids. Trimming pared 0 bases from V and 4 bases from J, leaving 13 bases between. The germline V gene encodes CDR1 SGHNT and CDR2 YYREEE (reference sequence). CDR3 nucleotide sequence: TGTGCCAGCAGCTTGGTAGGGCAGGGCAATAATGAAAAACTGTTTTTT. Its protein product is CASSLVGQGNNEKLFF.

The rearrangement links TRBV28 to TRBJ2-3; 8 bases map to TRBD2. The CDR3 loop spans 14 amino acids. V dropped 5 bases and J dropped 3; count of bases not matched to a gene: 4. Germline CDR1 MDHEN, CDR2 SYDVKM. CDR3 residues: CASSRIAGTDTQYF. For the CDR3, the DNA is TGTGCCAGCAGTCGCATAGCGGGAACAGATACGCAGTATTTT.

This rearrangement joins TRBV7-3 to TRBJ2-3; 7 bases map to TRBD2. The germline V gene encodes CDR1 SGHTA and CDR2 FQGTGA. The CDR3 contains 17 residues. Trimming removed 0 bases from V and 1 base from J; junction bases left unmatched: 7. CDR3 nucleotides: TGTGCCAGCAGCTTAACAGCGGCGGGAGTTGGCACAGATACGCAGTATTTT. Its translation: CASSLTAAGVGTDTQYF.

This clone occurred once. V and J are TRBV19 and TRBJ2-5, with 12 bases matching TRBD1. This CDR3 contains 16 residues. CDR1 LNHDA and CDR2 SQIVND come from the germline V gene (reference sequence). Germline trimming cut 5 bases from V and 5 bases from J; bases unmatched to any gene: 9. The CDR3: CASSPIDGTGGETQYF. The CDR3 region has the DNA TGTGCCAGTAGTCCTATCGACGGGACAGGGGGCGAGACCCAGTACTTC.

The chain has TRBV12-3 or TRBV12-4 and TRBJ2-4; D call uncertain. The CDR3 runs to 13 residues. Between the trimmed V and J ends, which lost 6 bases and 4 bases, there was a span of 10 bases. The CDR3 region is CASSFGRKNIQYF. Here the CDR3 DNA reads TGTGCCAGCAGCTTCGGACGGAAAAACATTCAGTACTTC.

This clone was recorded once. The chain uses TRBV11-2 and TRBJ1-1; no definite D call. Trimming pared 5 bases from V and 1 base from J, leaving 11 bases between. The CDR3 spans 14 residues. Germline V gives CDR1 SGHAT, CDR2 FQNNGV. As DNA, the CDR3 is TGTGCCAGCAGCGTATCTCTTTCGAACACTGAAGCTTTCTTT. It yields the protein CASSVSLSNTEAFF.

The sample holds one count of this clone. The J gene is TRBJ2-2, the V gene TRBV5-4; 8 nucleotides match TRBD1. Unmatched junction bases numbered 7, after V lost 4 bases and J lost 5 bases. The CDR3 has 15 residues. Germline V gives CDR1 SGHNT, CDR2 YYREEE (reference sequence). CDR3 DNA: TGTGCCAGCAGCCTTAGGACAGGGAAGACCGGGGAGCTGTTTTTT. Amino acid sequence: CASSLRTGKTGELFF.

This clone was observed a single time. This sequence joins TRBV28 and TRBJ1-2; D gene unclear. This CDR3 has 13 amino acids. V was clipped by 6 bases and J by 8 bases, with 16 bases between them. Germline loops: CDR1 MDHEN, CDR2 SYDVKM. CDR3 sequence (DNA): TGTGCCAGCAGCCCGCCGCTCCGGGCGGGCTACACCTTC. It translates to CASSPPLRAGYTF.

The chain combines TRBV12-3 or TRBV12-4 with TRBJ2-7; no firm D call. V was pared by 2 bases and J by 7 bases, with 6 bases between. The CDR3 is 11 amino acids. CDR3 coding DNA: TGTGCCAGCAGTTTAAGGGTAGAGCAGTACTTC. Amino acid sequence: CASSLRVEQYF.

The genes are TRBV19 and TRBJ1-5, with D uncertain. V was pared by 5 bases and J by 3 bases, with 8 bases between. Germline V gives CDR1 LNHDA, CDR2 SQIVND (reference sequence). There are 13 residues in the CDR3. The CDR3: CASSEGPNQPQHF. CDR3 DNA: TGTGCCAGTAGTGAAGGCCCCAATCAGCCCCAGCATTTT.

This clone was seen only once. The rearrangement links TRBV28 to TRBJ1-1, with D perhaps TRBD1 (5 bases). Per germline, CDR1 MDHEN and CDR2 SYDVKM. V shed 1 base and J shed 6 bases, with 18 bases lying between them. This CDR3 region has 16 residues. This chain's CDR3 is CASSLSTAGVLAEAFF. CDR3 coding DNA: TGTGCCAGCAGTTTATCGACGGCGGGGGTTCTGGCTGAAGCTTTCTTT.

The chain employs TRBV3-1 (or the pseudogene TRBV3-2) and TRBJ2-7; D is possibly TRBD2 (6 bases). The V and J ends lost 10 bases and 0 bases respectively, with 10 bases between them. CDR3 length: 12 residues. CDR1 is LGHDT, CDR2 YNNKEL, per germline (reference sequence). The CDR3 here is CATGRSSYEQYF. CDR3 nucleotides: TGTGCCACGGGGAGGAGCTCCTACGAGCAGTACTTC.

This chain connects TRBV19 to TRBJ1-5; TRBD1 matches at 8 bases. The CDR3 length is 17 residues. Germline V CDR1 and CDR2: LNHDA, SQIVND (reference sequence). With 1 base clipped from V and 0 bases from J, the junction kept 5 bases outside the gene matches. This CDR3 is CASSIVHRGISNQPQHF. The CDR3, as DNA: TGTGCCAGTAGTATAGTCCACAGGGGGATTAGCAATCAGCCCCAGCATTTT.

This clone was observed a single time. The V gene is TRBV28, the J gene TRBJ1-1, with 7 positions matching TRBD1. The germline gives CDR1 MDHEN, CDR2 SYDVKM. The CDR3 runs 16 residues. After removal of 7 bases from V and 0 bases from J, the junction contained 11 bases not matched to a gene. The CDR3, as DNA: TGTGCCAGCACTCGTGGACAGGCCCGTATGAACACTGAAGCTTTCTTT. The encoded protein is CASTRGQARMNTEAFF.

The chain combines TRBV6-5 with TRBJ1-1; D is uncertain. The V end lost 7 bases, the J end lost 0 bases, and 15 bases lay between the germline ends. The CDR3 spans 15 residues. The V gene's germline CDR1 is MNHEY and CDR2 SVGAGI. The CDR3 DNA is TGTGCCAGCACCCCCTCGGGGATAATGAACACTGAAGCTTTCTTT. Amino acids: CASTPSGIMNTEAFF.

The chain employs TRBV6-4 and TRBJ1-5, with TRBD1 as a possible D gene (6 bases). Germline lookup yields CDR1 MRHNA and CDR2 SNTAGT. The CDR3 loop spans 15 amino acids. V was shortened by 0 bases and J by 1 base, with 7 bases between the two germline ends. This CDR3 is CASSDSGGSNQPQHF. CDR3 coding DNA: TGTGCCAGCAGTGACTCAGGGGGAAGCAATCAGCCCCAGCATTTT.